Below are 17 T cell receptor beta chains sequenced from a single sample in a study of CD8 T cells in ankylosing spondylitis. The study's findings and limits: Seemingly characteristic of ankylosing spondylitis blood was a TCR beta motif consisting of 7 or 8 highly homologous variants.

These receptors' antigens are unknown. TCRdb re-analysed the 5' RACE reads in MiXCR, keeping a single row per CDR3 protein. This table has around 430,000 distinct CDR3 sequences, 17% appearing once. Material for sequencing was blood, either unsorted or a sorted T cell fraction (not recorded which). These receptors all stem from a male donor with ankylosing spondylitis.

The chain couples TRBV29-1 to TRBJ2-3, with TRBD1 matching over 8 bases. Germline loops: CDR1 SQVTM, CDR2 ANQGSEA. V was pared by 7 bases and J by 2 bases, with 11 bases of the junction left unmatched. The CDR3 covers 15 residues. CDR3 loop: CSAHRDRKNTDTQYF. The CDR3 coding sequence is TGCAGCGCCCACCGGGACAGGAAAAACACAGATACGCAGTATTTT.

Ten or more counts support this clonotype. The V call is TRBV29-1, the J call TRBJ2-2, with 7 bases lining up with TRBD1. The CDR3 loop spans 14 amino acids. Germline trimming cut 6 bases from V and 2 bases from J; bases unmatched to any gene: 6. Germline CDR1 is SQVTM and CDR2 is ANQGSEA. The CDR3 is CSVTGQSNTGELFF. Written as DNA, the CDR3 is TGCAGCGTGACGGGACAGAGTAACACCGGGGAGCTGTTTTTT.

The chain links TRBV12-3 or TRBV12-4 to TRBJ1-2, with 7 positions matching TRBD1. CDR3 length equals 12 residues. The ends lost 11 bases at V and 5 bases at J; junction bases unmatched: 8. The CDR3 sequence: CASDRDGYGYTF. The CDR3 DNA is TGTGCCTCCGACAGGGATGGGTATGGCTACACCTTC.

The chain joins TRBV20-1 to TRBJ2-3, with TRBD2 matching over 7 bases. The germline CDR1 and CDR2 sequences are DFQATT and SNEGSKA (reference sequence). This CDR3 is 16 amino acids long. Unmatched junction bases numbered 6, after V lost 0 bases and J lost 0 bases. The CDR3 region has the DNA TGCAGTGCTAGAGATCAGCGGGGAGCGAGCACAGATACGCAGTATTTT. Protein: CSARDQRGASTDTQYF.

This clonotype has a count of ten or more. The genes are TRBV20-1 and TRBJ2-3; D is perhaps TRBD2 (5 bases). The CDR3 has 12 amino acids. Germline-derived CDR1 and CDR2 are DFQATT and SNEGSKA (reference sequence). Deletions cut 5 bases from V and 0 bases from J, with 6 bases between. CDR3 nucleotide sequence: TGCAGTGCTGGACTCAGCACAGATACGCAGTATTTT. The encoded protein is CSAGLSTDTQYF.

The sample holds a few counts of this clonotype. V is TRBV11-1 and J is TRBJ2-2; TRBD2 aligns across 7 bases. The CDR3 extends over 15 amino acids. Germline V gene lookup returns CDR1 SGHAT and CDR2 FQDESV (reference sequence). The trim removed 0 bases at V and 4 bases at J, leaving 2 bases unmatched. Here the CDR3 reads CASSLARTSTGELFF. CDR3 nucleotides: TGTGCCAGCAGCTTAGCGAGGACTAGCACCGGGGAGCTGTTTTTT.

This chain uses TRBV18 with TRBJ2-3; 11 bases map to TRBD2. Germline CDR1 and CDR2: KGHSH and LQKENI. With V trimmed by 5 bases and J by 5 bases, 9 bases remained unmatched. The CDR3 covers 16 residues. This chain's CDR3 is CASSSITSGRGDTQYF. The CDR3 DNA follows: TGTGCCAGCTCATCAATTACTAGCGGGAGAGGAGATACGCAGTATTTT. Full variable domain (missing parts from reference TRBV18 and TRBJ2-3): NAGVMQNPRHLVRRRGQEARLRCSPMKGHSHVYWYRQLPEEGLKFMVYLQKENIIDESGMPKERFSAEFPKEGPSILRIQQVVRGDSAAYFCASSSITSGRGDTQYFGPGTRLTVL.

This clonotype was detected many times. The chain recombines TRBV5-1 with TRBJ2-5; possible D gene TRBD2, 5 bases. The CDR3 consists of 14 residues. V was clipped by 4 bases and J by 2 bases, with 12 bases between them. CDR1 SGHRS and CDR2 YFSETQ come from the germline V gene. CDR3 loop: CASSTGLGQETQYF. The CDR3 DNA reads as TGCGCCAGCAGCACCGGACTCGGACAAGAGACCCAGTACTTC. The whole variable domain, filled in from reference TRBV5-1 and TRBJ2-5, reads KAGVTQTPRYLIKTRGQQVTLSCSPISGHRSVSWYQQTPGQGLQFLFEYFSETQRNKGNFPGRFSGRQFSNSRSEMNVSTLELGDSALYLCASSTGLGQETQYFGPGTRLLVL.

A few counts support this clonotype. The chain combines TRBV7-2 with TRBJ1-1, with D perhaps TRBD1 (5 bases). The CDR3 runs to 14 residues. CDR1 is SGHTA, CDR2 FQGNSA, per germline. V lost 5 bases to trimming and J lost 1 base, with 11 bases between them. The DNA for the CDR3 is TGTGCCAGCAGCATTAACAGGCAGAACACTGAAGCTTTCTTT. It yields the protein CASSINRQNTEAFF.

The chain links TRBV5-1 to TRBJ1-6; D might be TRBD1 (5 bases). Trimming left V 2 bases short and J 9 bases short, with 18 bases between. The CDR3 covers 16 residues. Germline CDR1 and CDR2: SGHRS and YFSETQ. The CDR3 DNA reads TGCGCCAGCAGCTTTGGGGACGGAGCGCATATTTCACCCCTCCACTTT. Its translation is CASSFGDGAHISPLHF.

The table lists this clonotype with many counts. J is TRBJ1-3 and V is TRBV7-6; 7 bases fit TRBD1. This CDR3 comprises 15 residues. From germline, CDR1 is SGHVS and CDR2 FNYEAQ. The V and J ends lost 5 bases and 3 bases, in that order; junction bases with no gene match: 7. The CDR3 region is CASSTRDSYGNTIYF. The CDR3 DNA reads TGTGCCAGCAGCACCCGGGACAGCTATGGAAACACCATATATTTT.

The rearrangement joins TRBV5-1 to TRBJ2-3, with D perhaps matching TRBD2 (6 bases). The CDR3 runs to 14 residues. Germline-derived CDR1 and CDR2 are SGHRS and YFSETQ. Trimming left V 9 bases short and J 3 bases short, with 17 bases between. CDR3 sequence: CATSTRGRTDTQYF. The CDR3 nucleotides are TGCGCCACCTCGACTAGGGGTCGGACAGATACGCAGTATTTT.

This clonotype has only a few counts. V is TRBV20-1 and J is TRBJ2-1, with a weak D call TRBD1 (6 bases). The CDR3 is 15 residues long. Trimming removed 0 bases at V and 6 bases at J, with 15 bases between. Germline CDR1 reads DFQATT; CDR2 reads SNEGSKA (reference sequence). The CDR3 region has the DNA TGCAGTGCTAGAGATGCCCTGACAGGATTCAATGAGCAGTTCTTC. Encoded protein: CSARDALTGFNEQFF.

This rearrangement joins TRBV20-1 to TRBJ2-5; no clear D gene. CDR3 size: 10 residues. V lost 4 bases and J lost 1, with 1 base in between. Germline lookup yields CDR1 DFQATT and CDR2 SNEGSKA (reference sequence). CDR3 nucleotides: TGCAGTGCTACCCAAGAGACCCAGTACTTC. Amino acid sequence: CSATQETQYF.

This clonotype was observed many times. J is TRBJ2-1 and V is TRBV12-3 or TRBV12-4, with 7 bases lining up with TRBD1. The CDR3 length is 13 residues. V shed 6 bases, J shed 6 bases, and the junction held 5 bases outside the gene matches. This chain's CDR3 is CASRGTGVNEQFF. CDR3 nucleotides: TGTGCCAGCAGGGGAACAGGGGTCAATGAGCAGTTCTTC.

The gene calls are TRBV3-1 and TRBJ1-5; no firm D call. From germline, CDR1 is LGHDT and CDR2 YNNKEL (reference sequence). CDR3 length: 13 amino acids. Trimming took off 4 bases at V and 4 bases at J, with 8 bases between the two ends. The CDR3 DNA is TGTGCCAGCAGCCTTTACGCGAATCAGCCCCAGCATTTT. Translating it yields CASSLYANQPQHF.

Regarding this clonotype: The final CDR3 position lacks the conserved phenylalanine or tryptophan, pointing to a likely read error. The gene calls are TRBV4-2 and TRBJ1-1; D is possibly TRBD1 (6 bases). The germline CDR1 and CDR2 sequences are LGHNA and YNFKEQ. This CDR3 is 14 amino acids long. V lost 5 bases and J 5 bases, leaving 15 bases between the germline ends. CDR3 in amino acids: CASSGGGKRTEAFL. Written as DNA, the CDR3 is TGTGCCAGCAGCGGAGGGGGTAAAAGAACTGAAGCTTTCCTT.